These 15 T cell receptor beta chains were all obtained from the same sample, sequenced in a study of T cell responses to AZD1222 COVID-19 vaccine. Profiling relied on immunoSEQ multiplex PCR, and the TCRdb table lists in-frame clones only, not all of them. This table has 100,000 to 150,000 clones, 90% appearing once. Here the sequenced sample was peripheral blood, taken on day 0 of AZD1222 vaccination. The source of these receptors is an adult in good health.

The chain joins TRBV15 to TRBJ1-2; D is unclear. Trimming removed 3 bases from V and 10 bases from J, with 18 bases in between. This CDR3 contains 14 residues. Germline assignment: CDR1 LNHNV and CDR2 YYDKDF (reference sequence). CDR3 sequence: CATSRSTPGDDYTF. CDR3 DNA sequence: TGTGCCACCAGCAGGTCAACTCCGGGAGATGACTACACCTTC.

The chain links TRBV21-1 to TRBJ1-5; no check of the table's D call, TRBD1, against the DNA was made. TRBV21-1 represents a pseudogene. The CDR3 length is 15 residues. CDR3 sequence reads: CASSLRQGGRQPQHF. The CDR3 nucleotides are TGTGCCAGCAGCTTAAGACAGGGTGGGCGTCAGCCCCAGCATTTT.

V and J are TRBV6-5 and TRBJ2-3; D ambiguous. From germline, CDR1 is MNHEY and CDR2 SVGAGI. V was pared by 1 base and J by 1 base, with 9 bases between. This CDR3 spans 15 amino acids. In nucleotides, the CDR3 is TGTGCCAGCAGTTACTTTCAGGTTGGCACAGATACGCAGTATTTT. This encodes CASSYFQVGTDTQYF.

The V and J genes are TRBV7-3 and TRBJ1-2; D not resolved. Between the trimmed V and J ends, which lost 5 bases and 1 base, there was a span of 11 bases. Germline V lookup: CDR1 SGHTA, CDR2 FQGTGA. The CDR3 totals 14 residues. CDR3 amino acids: CASSPGRGNYGYTF. CDR3 bases: TGTGCCAGCAGCCCGGGTCGGGGTAACTATGGCTACACCTTC.

The V call is TRBV18, the J call TRBJ2-3, with D possibly being TRBD1 or TRBD2 (5 bases each). CDR3 length: 15 residues. Trimming shortened V by 5 bases and J by 4 bases, and 16 bases separated the two germline ends. Germline V gene data show CDR1 as KGHSH and CDR2 as LQKENI. This CDR3 is CASSSGSLAPDTQYF. The CDR3 DNA sequence: TGTGCCAGCTCATCAGGGAGCCTGGCGCCAGATACGCAGTATTTT.

This clone was seen only once. The chain recombines TRBV2 with TRBJ2-7, with TRBD1 identical over 8 bases. J gave up 1 base and V 7 bases, and 3 bases lay outside the gene matches. This CDR3 has 13 amino acids. CDR1 SNHLY and CDR2 FYNNEI come from the germline V gene. CDR3 nucleotide sequence: TGTGCCAGCACAGGACAGGGTTCCTACGAGCAGTACTTC. Protein: CASTGQGSYEQYF.

This clone was recorded once. The chain links TRBV25-1 to TRBJ2-6; D gene ambiguous. CDR1 is MGHDK and CDR2 is SYGVNS in the germline V gene. The CDR3 loop spans 16 amino acids. V lost 2 bases, J lost 1 base, and 9 bases lay in between. This CDR3 is CASSEHVGSGANVLTF. CDR3 sequence (DNA): TGTGCCAGCAGTGAACATGTGGGATCTGGGGCCAACGTCCTGACTTTC.

V gene TRBV6-2 or TRBV6-3 combines with J gene TRBJ1-1; D not resolved. Trimming took off 2 bases at V and 6 bases at J, with 10 bases between the two ends. The CDR3 covers 13 residues. CDR1 is MNHEY and CDR2 is SVGEGT in the germline V gene. The CDR3 sequence is CASSYNHGAEAFF. CDR3 sequence (DNA): TGTGCCAGCAGTTACAACCACGGGGCTGAAGCTTTCTTT.

Remarks on this clone: Other DNA sequences in this specimen translate into the identical CDR3. The J gene is TRBJ2-7, the V gene TRBV29-1, with D possibly matching TRBD2 (6 bases). Trimming cost V 4 bases and J 2 bases, with 12 bases left between them. This CDR3 comprises 13 residues. Germline V gene data show CDR1 as SQVTM and CDR2 as ANQGSEA. In nucleotides, the CDR3 is TGCAGCGTTGGAGCGGGCGGACCCTACGAGCAGTACTTC. Its translation is CSVGAGGPYEQYF.

The chain is built from TRBV19 and TRBJ1-4; 12 bases match TRBD1. V shed 10 bases, J shed 8 bases, and the junction held 5 bases outside the gene matches. Germline CDR1 is LNHDA and CDR2 is SQIVND (reference sequence). This CDR3 is 13 amino acids long. The CDR3 bases are TGTGCCACGGGGGGGACAGGGGGCGAAAAACTGTTTTTT. This codes for CATGGTGGEKLFF.

The chain couples TRBV7-9 to TRBJ1-1; the match to TRBD1 covers 7 bases. The germline CDR1 and CDR2 sequences are SEHNR and FQNEAQ (reference sequence). V dropped 6 bases and J dropped 0; count of bases not matched to a gene: 13. The CDR3 is 17 residues long. CDR3 DNA: TGTGCCAGCAGGAGCGCCGGGACAGATACAGTGAACACTGAAGCTTTCTTT. This codes for CASRSAGTDTVNTEAFF.

The chain has TRBV28 and TRBJ1-2, with unresolved D. Germline values: CDR1 MDHEN, CDR2 SYDVKM. Trimming cost V 4 bases and J 4 bases, with 22 bases left between them. The CDR3 sequence is 17 residues long. The chain's CDR3 is CASSYYGSVWVSYGYTF. The DNA for the CDR3 is TGTGCCAGCAGTTATTATGGTTCCGTATGGGTTTCCTATGGCTACACCTTC.

This clone has just one count. The V call is TRBV6-2 or TRBV6-3, the J call TRBJ2-1, with unresolved D. Germline V gives CDR1 MNHEY, CDR2 SVGEGT. Trimming pared 5 bases from V and 6 bases from J, leaving 11 bases between. The CDR3 loop spans 13 amino acids. The CDR3: CASSRISLNEQFF. CDR3 sequence (DNA): TGTGCCAGCAGTAGGATTTCTCTCAATGAGCAGTTCTTC.

CDR3 DNA: TGTGCCAGCAGCGTCCGGGACTACAACTACGAGCAGTACTTC. Amino acid sequence: CASSVRDYNYEQYF. The chain combines TRBV9 with TRBJ2-7; TRBD2 agrees at 7 bases. The CDR3 spans 14 residues. The V gene's germline CDR1 is SGDLS and CDR2 YYNGEE. The junction had 5 bases not matched to a gene; V was cut back by 2 bases and J by 3 bases.

The V gene is TRBV24-1, the J gene TRBJ1-4, with TRBD1 matching over 9 bases. CDR3 size: 16 residues. CDR1 is KGHDR and CDR2 is SFDVKD in the germline V gene. V lost 4 bases and J lost 7; bases outside the gene matches: 9. CDR3 DNA: TGTGCCACCAGTGACCCACCGGGACAGGGTGGTGAAAAACTGTTTTTT. This sequence encodes CATSDPPGQGGEKLFF.